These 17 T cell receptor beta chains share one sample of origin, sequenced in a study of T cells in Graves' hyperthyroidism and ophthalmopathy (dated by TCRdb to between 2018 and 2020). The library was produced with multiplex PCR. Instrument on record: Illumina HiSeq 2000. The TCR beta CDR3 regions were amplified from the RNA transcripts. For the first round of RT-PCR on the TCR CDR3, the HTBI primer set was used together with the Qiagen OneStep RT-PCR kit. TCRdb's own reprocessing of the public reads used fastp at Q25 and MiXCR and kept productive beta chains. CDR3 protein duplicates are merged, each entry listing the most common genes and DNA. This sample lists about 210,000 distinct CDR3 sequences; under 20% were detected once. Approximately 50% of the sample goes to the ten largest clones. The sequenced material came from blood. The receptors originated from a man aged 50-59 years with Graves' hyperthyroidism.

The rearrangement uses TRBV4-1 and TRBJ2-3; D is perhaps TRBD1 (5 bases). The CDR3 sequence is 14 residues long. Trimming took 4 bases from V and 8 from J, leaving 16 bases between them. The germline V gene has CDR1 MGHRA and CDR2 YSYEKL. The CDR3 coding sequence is TGCGCCAGCAGCCTGTCAAAGGGGTCGGTTACGCAGTATTTT. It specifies CASSLSKGSVTQYF.

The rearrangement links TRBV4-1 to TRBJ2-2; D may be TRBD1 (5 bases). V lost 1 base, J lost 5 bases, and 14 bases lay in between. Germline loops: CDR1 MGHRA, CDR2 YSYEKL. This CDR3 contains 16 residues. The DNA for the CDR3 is TGCGCCAGCAGCCAAGGGGTAGGGGTGGAGACCGGGGAGCTGTTTTTT. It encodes CASSQGVGVETGELFF.

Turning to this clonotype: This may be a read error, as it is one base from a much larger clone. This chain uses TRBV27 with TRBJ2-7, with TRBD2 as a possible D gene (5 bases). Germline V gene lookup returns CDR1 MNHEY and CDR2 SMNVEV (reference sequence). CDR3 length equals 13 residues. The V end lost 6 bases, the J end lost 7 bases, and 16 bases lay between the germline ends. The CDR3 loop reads CASSRSAYNEQYF. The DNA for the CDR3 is TGTGCCAGCAGCCGTAGCGCCTACAATGAGCAGTACTTC.

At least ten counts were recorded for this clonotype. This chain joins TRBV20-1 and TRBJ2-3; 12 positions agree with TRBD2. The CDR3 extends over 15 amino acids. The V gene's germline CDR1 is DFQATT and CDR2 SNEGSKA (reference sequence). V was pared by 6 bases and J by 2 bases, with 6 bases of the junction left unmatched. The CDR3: CSAETSGSFTDTQYF. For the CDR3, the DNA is TGCAGTGCCGAGACTAGCGGGAGTTTCACAGATACGCAGTATTTT.

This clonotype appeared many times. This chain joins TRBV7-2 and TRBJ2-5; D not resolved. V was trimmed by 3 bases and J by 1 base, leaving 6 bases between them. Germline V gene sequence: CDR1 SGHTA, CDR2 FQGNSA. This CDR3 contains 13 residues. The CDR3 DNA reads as TGTGCCAGCAGCTTTCTTGGCCAAGAGACCCAGTACTTC. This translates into CASSFLGQETQYF.

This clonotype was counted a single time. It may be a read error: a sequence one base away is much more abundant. The CDR3 sequence is CSAQDGSPDTEAFF. As DNA, the CDR3 is TGCAGTGCTCAAGATGGATCTCCGGACACTGAAGCTTTCTTT. The rearrangement uses TRBV20-1 and TRBJ1-1; D is unresolved. In germline, CDR1 is DFQATT, CDR2 SNEGSKA (reference sequence). With 5 bases removed from V and 3 bases from J, the gap between germline ends came to 16 bases. The CDR3 has 14 amino acids.

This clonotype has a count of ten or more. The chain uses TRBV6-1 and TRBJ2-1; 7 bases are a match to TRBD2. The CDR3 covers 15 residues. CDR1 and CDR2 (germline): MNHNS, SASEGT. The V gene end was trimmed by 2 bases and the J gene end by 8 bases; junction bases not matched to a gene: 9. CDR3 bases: TGTGCCAGCAGTGAACTAGCGGAGATGACCCATGAGCAGTTCTTC. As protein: CASSELAEMTHEQFF.

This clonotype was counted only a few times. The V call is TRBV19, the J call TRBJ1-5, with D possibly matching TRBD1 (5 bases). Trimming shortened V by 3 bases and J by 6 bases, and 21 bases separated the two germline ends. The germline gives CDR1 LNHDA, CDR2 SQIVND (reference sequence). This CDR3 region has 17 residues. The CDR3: CASSIGWRGSYGQPQHF. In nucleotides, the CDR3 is TGTGCCAGTAGTATCGGTTGGAGGGGATCGTATGGTCAGCCCCAGCATTTT.

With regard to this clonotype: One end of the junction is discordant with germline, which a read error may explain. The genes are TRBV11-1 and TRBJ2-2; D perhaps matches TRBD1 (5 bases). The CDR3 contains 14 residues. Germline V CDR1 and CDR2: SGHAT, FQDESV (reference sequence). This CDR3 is CASSQGHLTGELFF. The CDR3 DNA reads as TGCGCCAGCAGCCAAGGACATCTCACCGGGGAGCTGTTTTTT.

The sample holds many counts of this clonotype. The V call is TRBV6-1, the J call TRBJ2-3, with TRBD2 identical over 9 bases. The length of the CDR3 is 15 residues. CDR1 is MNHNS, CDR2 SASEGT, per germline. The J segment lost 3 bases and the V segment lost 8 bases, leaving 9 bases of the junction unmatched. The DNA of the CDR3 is TGTGCCAGCGGGAGGACTAGCGATACGACAGATACGCAGTATTTT. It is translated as CASGRTSDTTDTQYF.

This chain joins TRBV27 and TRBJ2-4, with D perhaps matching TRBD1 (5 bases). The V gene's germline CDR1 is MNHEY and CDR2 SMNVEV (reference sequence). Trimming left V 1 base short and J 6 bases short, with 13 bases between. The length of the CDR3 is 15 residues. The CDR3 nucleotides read TGTGCCAGCAGTTTATGGGGCCGCGGATTAAACATTCAGTACTTC. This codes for CASSLWGRGLNIQYF.

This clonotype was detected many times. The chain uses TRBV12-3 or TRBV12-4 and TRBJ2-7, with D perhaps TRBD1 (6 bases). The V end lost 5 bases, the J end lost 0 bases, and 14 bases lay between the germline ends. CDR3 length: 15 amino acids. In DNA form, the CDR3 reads TGTGCCAGCAGTCCCCACGGGACACTCTCCTACGAGCAGTACTTC. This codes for CASSPHGTLSYEQYF.

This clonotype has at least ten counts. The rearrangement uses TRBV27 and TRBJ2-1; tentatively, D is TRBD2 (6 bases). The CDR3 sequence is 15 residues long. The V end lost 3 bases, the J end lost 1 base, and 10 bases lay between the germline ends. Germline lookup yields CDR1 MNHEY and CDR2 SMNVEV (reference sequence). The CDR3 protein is CASSFVADSYNEQFF. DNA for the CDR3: TGTGCCAGCAGTTTCGTAGCGGATTCCTACAATGAGCAGTTCTTC.

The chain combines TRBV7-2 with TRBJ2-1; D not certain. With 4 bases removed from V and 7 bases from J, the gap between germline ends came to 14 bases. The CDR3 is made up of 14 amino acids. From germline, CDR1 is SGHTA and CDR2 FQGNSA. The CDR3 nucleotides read TGTGCCAGCAGCTGGTCATCGCGGCTGAATGAGCAGTTCTTC. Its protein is CASSWSSRLNEQFF.

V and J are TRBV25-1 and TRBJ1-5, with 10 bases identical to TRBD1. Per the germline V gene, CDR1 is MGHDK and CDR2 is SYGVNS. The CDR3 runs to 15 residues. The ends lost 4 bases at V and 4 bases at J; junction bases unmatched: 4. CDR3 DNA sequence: TGTGCCAGCAGTGCTGGGGACAGGGGTAATCAGCCCCAGCATTTT. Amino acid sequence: CASSAGDRGNQPQHF.

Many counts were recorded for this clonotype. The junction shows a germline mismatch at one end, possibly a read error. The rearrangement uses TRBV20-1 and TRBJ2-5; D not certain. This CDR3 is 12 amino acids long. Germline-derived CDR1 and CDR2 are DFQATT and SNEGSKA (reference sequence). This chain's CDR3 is CSAQVAAEIQYF. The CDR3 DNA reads TGCAGTGCTCAGGTTGCGGCAGAGATCCAGTACTTC.

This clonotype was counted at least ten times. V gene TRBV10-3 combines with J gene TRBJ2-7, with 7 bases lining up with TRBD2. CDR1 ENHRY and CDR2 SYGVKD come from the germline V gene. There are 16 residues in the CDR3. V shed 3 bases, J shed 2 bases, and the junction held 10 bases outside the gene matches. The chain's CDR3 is CAISDWGGRATYEQYF. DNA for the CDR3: TGTGCCATCAGTGACTGGGGAGGGAGGGCGACCTACGAGCAGTACTTC.